This T cell receptor beta chain was identified in a study of CD8 T cells in ankylosing spondylitis. CDR3 length: 14 amino acids. The V end lost 0 bases, the J end lost 5 bases, and 10 bases lay between the germline ends. With respect to this clonotype: The antigen remains unidentified.

Findings of the study overall: Clones tied to disease were said to be significantly enriched in matched ankylosing spondylitis synovial fluid. A motif of under 10 highly homologous TCR beta variants was seen as apparently characteristic of ankylosing spondylitis blood.

In making TCR beta libraries, quantitative 5'-RACE with molecular barcodes was used. In TCRdb, the 5' RACE reads were re-called with MiXCR into one record per CDR3 protein. The profile shows 400,000 or so distinct CDR3 sequences, more than 25% of them singletons. Sequenced: blood, either unsorted or a sorted T cell fraction (not recorded which). This chain connects TRBV12-3 or TRBV12-4 to TRBJ2-5; D ambiguous. This clonotype originated in a male donor with ankylosing spondylitis. The CDR3: CASSLARKKETQYF. The CDR3 DNA reads as TGTGCCAGCAGTTTAGCGCGAAAAAAGGAGACCCAGTACTTC.